These T cell receptor beta chains were read from a single sample in a study of beta chain features in type 1 diabetes. Assay used: immunoSEQ multiplex PCR; TCRdb lists only in-frame clones, some missing. Of 120,000 to 150,000 clones listed, 6% to 7.5% were seen once; the top ten hold around 1.5%. The specimen was central memory CD4+ T cells from blood. These TCRs come from a woman between 25 and 40 years old in good health. Each CDR3 is given with its conserved first and last residue. Fields, in order: D gene, J gene, V gene, clone size, CDR3 protein, CDR3 DNA. The D gene is left open where the match is weak. Clone size, where shown, is once, few, many, or a class for clones that have expanded.

TRBD2	TRBJ2-1	TRBV7-8	many	CASRGLAGVAYNEQFF	TGTGCCAGCAGGGGACTAGCGGGAGTAGCCTACAATGAGCAGTTCTTC
TRBD1	TRBJ1-5	TRBV30	few	CAWSGGQGARQPQHF	TGTGCCTGGAGTGGGGGACAGGGGGCGCGGCAGCCCCAGCATTTT
.	TRBJ1-5	TRBV28	.	CASSLRVGYQPQHF	TGTGCCAGCAGCCTCAGGGTGGGTTATCAGCCCCAGCATTTT
.	TRBJ2-6	TRBV28	few	CASSTQGSPSGANVLTF	TGTGCCAGCAGTACACAGGGTTCTCCCTCTGGGGCCAACGTCCTGACTTTC
TRBD1	TRBJ1-1	TRBV6-6	few	CASSRQGHTEAFF	TGTGCCAGCAGCCGACAGGGCCACACTGAAGCTTTCTTT
.	TRBJ2-2	TRBV7-3	.	CASATGNTGELFF	TGTGCCAGCGCTACGGGGAACACCGGGGAGCTGTTTTTT
.	TRBJ1-5	TRBV2	.	CASNPGWGLEQPQHF	TGTGCCAGCAACCCCGGGTGGGGCCTGGAACAGCCCCAGCATTTT
.	TRBJ1-4	TRBV10-3	.	CASSRNGQHEKLFF	TGTGCCAGCAGTCGGAATGGACAGCATGAAAAACTGTTTTTT
.	TRBJ2-5	TRBV30	few	CAWTEYQETQYF	TGTGCCTGGACCGAGTACCAAGAGACCCAGTACTTC
TRBD1	TRBJ2-2	TRBV14	many	CASSQVLGQGAFAGELFF	TGTGCCAGCAGCCAAGTGCTCGGACAGGGGGCTTTCGCCGGGGAGCTGTTTTTT
.	TRBJ2-1	TRBV5-4	many	CASSLTSSHNEQFF	TGTGCCAGCAGCCTAACCTCTAGCCACAATGAGCAGTTCTTC
TRBD2	TRBJ2-3	TRBV5-6	.	CASSGGLATDTQYF	TGTGCCAGCAGCGGGGGACTAGCCACGGATACGCAGTATTTT
.	TRBJ1-1	TRBV5-1	few	CASTERYLNTEAFF	TGCGCCAGCACCGAGAGGTACCTGAACACTGAAGCTTTCTTT
TRBD1	TRBJ1-2	TRBV30	many	CAWSRDRPYGYTF	TGTGCCTGGAGTCGGGACAGACCCTATGGCTACACCTTC
.	TRBJ2-1	TRBV7-2	.	CASSLSPGDNEQFF	TGTGCCAGCAGCTTATCACCGGGGGACAATGAGCAGTTCTTC